Presented here are 30 T cell receptor beta chains from one specimen sequenced in a study of blood T cell repertoires in COVID-19. The assay was immunoSEQ multiplex PCR, and TCRdb's table has in-frame clones only and misses some. The table includes a few hundred thousand clones, about 90% detected once. Sequencing was done on a sample of PBMCs or T cells enriched from blood (not recorded which). Receptor source: a young man who had recovered from COVID-19.

The genes are TRBV30 and TRBJ1-5, with 8 bases aligning to TRBD1. The CDR3 consists of 13 residues. The V and J ends lost 3 bases and 6 bases, in that order; junction bases with no gene match: 4. CDR1 is GTSNPN and CDR2 is SVGIG in the germline V gene (reference sequence). CDR3 bases: TGTGCCTGGAGCCAGGGGGCCATTCAGCCCCAGCATTTT. Translated: CAWSQGAIQPQHF. Full variable domain (missing parts from reference TRBV30 and TRBJ1-5): SQTIHQWPATLVQPVGSPLSLECTVEGTSNPNLYWYRQAAGRGLQLLFYSVGIGQISSEVPQNLSASRPQDRQFILSSKKLLLSDSGFYLCAWSQGAIQPQHFGDGTRLSIL.

The V gene is TRBV19, the J gene TRBJ1-6; 7 nucleotides align to TRBD1. CDR3 length: 14 residues. The ends lost 7 bases at V and 4 bases at J; junction bases unmatched: 4. CDR1 is LNHDA, CDR2 SQIVND, per germline (reference sequence). As DNA, the CDR3 is TGTGCCAGTACCCGGACAGGTTATAATTCACCCCTCCACTTT. It specifies CASTRTGYNSPLHF.

The CDR3 sequence is CASGSGLAPDTQYF. The DNA for the CDR3 is TGTGCTAGTGGTTCGGGACTAGCCCCAGATACGCAGTATTTT. The chain joins TRBV12-5 to TRBJ2-3, with 9 bases aligning to TRBD2. The V and J ends lost 4 bases and 4 bases, in that order; junction bases with no gene match: 3. CDR1 and CDR2 from the germline V gene are LGHNT and FRNRAP. The CDR3 extends over 14 amino acids.

The V gene is TRBV3-1 (or the pseudogene TRBV3-2), the J gene TRBJ1-2; 7 bases fit TRBD1. Per the germline V gene, CDR1 is LGHDT and CDR2 is YNNKEL (reference sequence). The CDR3 runs to 16 residues. The trim removed 3 bases at V and 4 bases at J, leaving 11 bases unmatched. This CDR3 is CASSHVGAGGGYGYTF. The CDR3 DNA reads as TGTGCCAGCAGCCACGTGGGGGCAGGGGGAGGCTATGGCTACACCTTC.

The chain joins TRBV9 to TRBJ1-1; D remains ambiguous. Deletions cut 3 bases from V and 5 bases from J, with 14 bases between. The CDR3 has 14 amino acids. Germline V gene sequence: CDR1 SGDLS, CDR2 YYNGEE. The CDR3 sequence: CASSGGYDKTEAFF. The DNA for the CDR3 is TGTGCCAGCAGCGGAGGGTACGATAAAACTGAAGCTTTCTTT. The variable domain in full, with the rest retrieved from reference TRBV9 and TRBJ1-1, is DSGVTQTPKHLITATGQRVTLRCSPRSGDLSVYWYQQSLDQGLQFLIQYYNGEERAKGNILERFSAQQFPDLHSELNLSSLELGDSALYFCASSGGYDKTEAFFGQGTRLTVV.

V gene TRBV19 combines with J gene TRBJ2-7; the D is unclear. The germline CDR1 and CDR2 sequences are LNHDA and SQIVND (reference sequence). The CDR3 consists of 15 residues. V dropped 3 bases and J dropped 7 bases, with 19 bases sitting between them. CDR3 residues: CASSMIGVERLEQYF. CDR3 in DNA: TGTGCCAGTAGTATGATAGGTGTAGAGCGACTGGAGCAGTACTTC.

V gene TRBV10-1 combines with J gene TRBJ1-5, with D possibly matching TRBD1 (6 bases). The CDR3 extends over 16 amino acids. V was pared by 3 bases and J by 9 bases, with 21 bases between. Germline CDR1 WNHNN, CDR2 SYGVQD (reference sequence). CDR3 residues: CASSDSRNRVLRPQHF. CDR3 nucleotide sequence: TGCGCCAGCAGTGACAGTCGTAACAGGGTCTTGAGGCCCCAGCATTTT.

This chain uses TRBV24-1 with TRBJ1-2, with 9 bases fitting TRBD1. Trimming cost V 4 bases and J 5 bases; bases outside gene matches: 4. CDR3 size: 14 residues. Germline V lookup: CDR1 KGHDR, CDR2 SFDVKD. The CDR3 reads CATSDPDRGYGYTF. CDR3 in DNA: TGTGCCACCAGTGACCCGGACAGGGGTTATGGCTACACCTTC.

The rearrangement joins TRBV7-8 to TRBJ2-5, with 14 bases that match TRBD2. Trimming removed 5 bases from V and 1 base from J; junction bases left unmatched: 3. The CDR3 runs 16 residues. CDR1 and CDR2 (germline): SGHVS, FQNEAQ. For the CDR3, the DNA is TGTGCCAGCAGCGGGACTAGCGGGGGCTCCCAAGAGACCCAGTACTTC. This codes for CASSGTSGGSQETQYF. Combining the CDR3 with reference TRBV7-8 and TRBJ2-5 gives the whole variable domain GAGVSQSPRYKVAKRGQDVALRCDPISGHVSLFWYQQALGQGPEFLTYFQNEAQLDKSGLPSDRFFAERPEGSVSTLKIQRTQQEDSAVYLCASSGTSGGSQETQYFGPGTRLLVL.

This chain links TRBV12-3 or TRBV12-4 with TRBJ1-2; 7 positions match TRBD1. CDR3 length: 13 residues. The trim removed 5 bases at V and 3 bases at J, leaving 3 bases unmatched. The CDR3 loop reads CASSQGVYYGYTF. DNA of the CDR3: TGTGCCAGCAGTCAGGGGGTGTACTATGGCTACACCTTC.

This clone has a single count. The chain has TRBV19 and TRBJ2-3; 15 bases align to TRBD2. This CDR3 has 20 residues. The junction had 9 bases not matched to a gene; V was cut back by 0 bases and J by 2 bases. The V gene's germline CDR1 is LNHDA and CDR2 SQIVND (reference sequence). The DNA for the CDR3 is TGTGCCAGTAGTATAGATGGGATGGGGACTAGCGGGGGGACCACAGATACGCAGTATTTT. This codes for CASSIDGMGTSGGTTDTQYF.

V usage is TRBV19 and J usage is TRBJ2-1, with 7 bases that match TRBD2. CDR3 length equals 16 residues. CDR1 is LNHDA, CDR2 SQIVND, per germline (reference sequence). With V trimmed by 3 bases and J by 3 bases, 8 bases remained unmatched. Here the CDR3 reads CASSIRSGAGYNEQFF. CDR3 bases: TGTGCCAGTAGTATCCGCAGCGGGGCGGGCTACAATGAGCAGTTCTTC.

The rearrangement links TRBV3-1 (or the pseudogene TRBV3-2) to TRBJ1-5, with D hard to call. V was trimmed by 0 bases and J by 6 bases, leaving 9 bases between them. Germline CDR1 reads LGHDT; CDR2 reads YNNKEL (reference sequence). CDR3 size: 14 residues. For the CDR3, the DNA is TGTGCCAGCAGCCAAGACAGGCTCCTTCAGCCCCAGCATTTT. It translates to CASSQDRLLQPQHF.

The rearrangement links TRBV3-1 (or the pseudogene TRBV3-2) to TRBJ2-7; tentatively, D is TRBD1 (5 bases). The CDR3 loop spans 14 amino acids. V was shortened by 1 base and J by 5 bases, with 12 bases between the two germline ends. Germline values: CDR1 LGHDT, CDR2 YNNKEL (reference sequence). This CDR3 reads CASSQVAGSNEQYF. The CDR3 DNA sequence: TGTGCCAGCAGCCAAGTGGCAGGGTCTAACGAGCAGTACTTC.

The chain carries TRBV12-5 and TRBJ2-5; the match to TRBD1 covers 7 bases. CDR1 LGHNT and CDR2 FRNRAP come from the germline V gene. J was trimmed by 5 bases and V by 9 bases; bases with no gene match: 9. There are 13 residues in the CDR3. The CDR3 protein is CASRQGRGETQYF. The CDR3 nucleotides read TGTGCTAGCAGACAGGGCCGAGGGGAGACCCAGTACTTC.

The sample holds many counts of this clone. The V gene is TRBV19, the J gene TRBJ1-4, with D unresolved. V gave up 4 bases and J gave up 0 bases, with 3 bases separating them. The CDR3 contains 13 residues. Germline V gives CDR1 LNHDA, CDR2 SQIVND (reference sequence). CDR3 amino acids: CASSTATNEKLFF. CDR3 DNA: TGTGCCAGTAGTACAGCAACTAATGAAAAACTGTTTTTT.

This rearrangement joins TRBV11-2 to TRBJ1-1; a weak D match, TRBD1 (5 bases). The CDR3 has 12 residues. The V and J ends lost 8 bases and 4 bases respectively, with 11 bases between them. CDR1 and CDR2 (germline): SGHAT, FQNNGV. The CDR3 DNA follows: TGTGCCAGCGCCTTGGGGCCCACTGAAGCTTTCTTT. Its protein product is CASALGPTEAFF.

The chain joins TRBV15 to TRBJ1-4; TRBD1 matches 9 bases. CDR1 is LNHNV and CDR2 is YYDKDF in the germline V gene (reference sequence). Trimming removed 0 bases from V and 7 bases from J; junction bases left unmatched: 6. The CDR3 extends over 16 amino acids. CDR3 protein: CATSRDPTGGFEKLFF. The CDR3 DNA reads TGTGCCACCAGCAGAGACCCTACAGGGGGCTTTGAAAAACTGTTTTTT. Full variable domain (remainder filled in from reference TRBV15 and TRBJ1-4): DAMVIQNPRYQVTQFGKPVTLSCSQTLNHNVMYWYQQKSSQAPKLLFHYYDKDFNNEADTPDNFQSRRPNTSFCFLDIRSPGLGDTAMYLCATSRDPTGGFEKLFFGSGTQLSVL.

This chain joins TRBV9 and TRBJ2-1; a possible D gene is TRBD1 (6 bases). The CDR3 totals 18 residues. CDR1 and CDR2 from the germline V gene are SGDLS and YYNGEE. With 0 bases removed from V and 4 bases from J, the gap between germline ends came to 20 bases. The CDR3 protein is CASSVASGVWGPYNEQFF. CDR3 coding DNA: TGTGCCAGCAGCGTAGCTTCAGGGGTATGGGGCCCTTACAATGAGCAGTTCTTC.

This clone was seen only once. The chain uses TRBV10-2 and TRBJ1-5; weak D call: TRBD1 (6 bases). V lost 5 bases and J lost 4, with 12 bases in between. This CDR3 has 14 amino acids. From germline, CDR1 is WSHSY and CDR2 SAAADI. Here the CDR3 DNA reads TGCGCCAGCAGTACTGACAGGAGTAATCAGCCCCAGCATTTT. Its translation is CASSTDRSNQPQHF.

J is TRBJ2-1 and V is TRBV7-9; TRBD2 agrees at 7 bases. The CDR3 has 15 amino acids. J lost 8 bases, V lost 0 bases, and 7 bases had no gene match. The V gene's germline CDR1 is SEHNR and CDR2 FQNEAQ (reference sequence). The CDR3 region has the DNA TGTGCCAGCAGCTTAGCCCCAGGGAGGGGATATGAGCAGTTCTTC. It is translated as CASSLAPGRGYEQFF.

V and J are TRBV7-9 and TRBJ2-1; 7 bases match TRBD2. V lost 3 bases to trimming and J lost 6 bases; unmatched junction nucleotides: 5. This CDR3 is 14 amino acids long. CDR1 SEHNR and CDR2 FQNEAQ come from the germline V gene (reference sequence). CDR3 sequence: CASSLSTSSNEQFF. In DNA form, the CDR3 reads TGTGCCAGCAGCTTGTCGACTAGCAGCAATGAGCAGTTCTTC.

The chain links TRBV6-5 to TRBJ2-7; maybe TRBD1 (6 bases). CDR1 and CDR2 from the germline V gene are MNHEY and SVGAGI. The CDR3 is 14 amino acids. V was trimmed by 6 bases and J by 6 bases, leaving 18 bases between them. The DNA of the CDR3 is TGTGCCAGCAGCTATCTGACAGGTGCTGGCGAGCAGTACTTC. Encoded protein: CASSYLTGAGEQYF.

V and J are TRBV5-1 and TRBJ1-5, with 8 bases matching TRBD1. CDR3 length: 15 amino acids. V lost 4 bases to trimming and J lost 7 bases; unmatched junction nucleotides: 10. Germline values: CDR1 SGHRS, CDR2 YFSETQ. CDR3 sequence reads: CASSVGTGQIQPQHF. As DNA, the CDR3 is TGCGCCAGCAGCGTTGGGACAGGCCAAATCCAGCCCCAGCATTTT.

This sequence joins TRBV15 and TRBJ1-4, with no clear D. Between the trimmed V and J ends, which lost 0 bases and 5 bases, there was a span of 10 bases. This CDR3 has 15 amino acids. Germline V gene lookup returns CDR1 LNHNV and CDR2 YYDKDF (reference sequence). The chain's CDR3 is CATSRDLWSNEKLFF. The CDR3 bases are TGTGCCACCAGCAGAGATCTTTGGAGCAATGAAAAACTGTTTTTT.

This CDR3 reads CASSLDRVGGYTF. CDR3 DNA sequence: TGTGCCAGCAGCTTGGACAGGGTCGGTGGCTACACCTTC. This chain links TRBV7-2 with TRBJ1-2; TRBD1 matches at 8 bases. The V gene end was trimmed by 3 bases and the J gene end by 7 bases; junction bases not matched to a gene: 4. In germline, CDR1 is SGHTA, CDR2 FQGNSA. The CDR3 loop spans 13 amino acids. The entire variable domain, with the rest obtained from reference TRBV7-2 and TRBJ1-2, is as follows: GAGVSQSPSNKVTEKGKDVELRCDPISGHTALYWYRQSLGQGLEFLIYFQGNSAPDKSGLPSDRFSAERTGGSVSTLTIQRTQQEDSAVYLCASSLDRVGGYTFGSGTRLTVV.

The chain carries TRBV7-9 and TRBJ2-1; 10 bases are shared with TRBD2. Germline V gives CDR1 SEHNR, CDR2 FQNEAQ (reference sequence). V shed 4 bases, J shed 5 bases, and the junction held 2 bases outside the gene matches. The CDR3 extends over 14 amino acids. This CDR3 is CASSYGTSDNEQFF. The CDR3 DNA reads as TGTGCCAGCAGCTACGGGACTAGCGACAATGAGCAGTTCTTC.

The V call is TRBV5-1, the J call TRBJ1-2; D ambiguous. Trimming cost V 0 bases and J 4 bases, with 7 bases left between them. The CDR3 runs 13 residues. CDR1 and CDR2 (germline): SGHRS, YFSETQ. The CDR3 reads CASSLDLAYGYTF. CDR3 DNA sequence: TGCGCCAGCAGCTTGGATCTAGCCTATGGCTACACCTTC.

CDR3 nucleotide sequence: TGTGCCAGCAGCTTAGGAGGGTCCCACTCTGGAAACACCATATATTTT. This sequence encodes CASSLGGSHSGNTIYF. V gene TRBV11-2 combines with J gene TRBJ1-3, with D unresolved. Trimming cost V 1 base and J 0 bases, with 10 bases left between them. The germline V gene encodes CDR1 SGHAT and CDR2 FQNNGV. The length of the CDR3 is 16 residues.

The chain combines TRBV7-2 with TRBJ2-4; a possible D gene is TRBD1 (6 bases). Germline CDR1 SGHTA, CDR2 FQGNSA. The CDR3 is made up of 15 amino acids. V gave up 5 bases and J gave up 7 bases, with 18 bases separating them. Written as DNA, the CDR3 is TGTGCCAGCAGCGGTCGACAGGACTTCGCTAACATTCAGTACTTC. Translated, it gives CASSGRQDFANIQYF.